This T cell receptor (beta chain) is drawn from a study of cytomegalovirus exposure and HLA in healthy donors (dated by TCRdb to 2016 to 2017). About the study as a whole: In an earlier analysis of around 540 of the donors, roughly 300 Gb of sequence data and 120 million or so unique TCR beta sequences from 150 million to 200 million T cells were reported. Roughly 300 gigabases of sequencing data and tens of millions of unique TCR sequences were included in an early release covering roughly 700 HLA-typed donors. Of the 300 to 500 genotyped donors, less than 85% were placed in the genetic ancestry cluster associated with self-reported Caucasian donors. The study aimed to test whether cataloging public T cell receptors could reveal signatures of past pathogen exposure. The study used immunosequencing to profile the T cell repertoires of approximately 650 subjects and linked those repertoires to cytomegalovirus serostatus. In addition to the first cohort of 500 to 850 subjects, a separate validation cohort of about 120 different subjects was used. High-throughput TCR immunosequencing, statistical association of individual TCRs with disease status, and machine learning were combined to predict cytomegalovirus infection status. A later analysis re-analyzed previously published TCR beta repertoires from roughly 690 donors and added high-resolution HLA genotyping to study TCR occurrence patterns. Rather than using new phenotypic data, the later analysis identified candidate immune exposures from TCR beta sequences and from how often those sequences occurred across donors. To decide whether each TCR beta V gene segment behaved as functional or pseudogenic, an earlier analysis of fewer than 750 of the donors relied on high-throughput TCR beta sequencing. Donor age, sex, ethnicity and CMV serostatus were compiled together with the repertoire data. In a later genetic analysis, genome-wide SNP genotypes for about three fifths of the 666 donors were used, and that subset was treated as a discovery cohort. All discovery cohort repertoires had been generated using a single sequencing platform. Class I and class II HLA loci were covered by the typing at four-digit resolution. The number of typed donors differed by locus: 629-630 for A, B, C, DRB1 and DQB1; roughly 510 for DQA1; fewer than 610 for DPA1; and some 450 for DPB1. Four or five DR-DQ haplotypes were handled as single units for association and clustering, since linkage in the cohort was strong. Among around 400 genotyped donors of the cohort, an average of roughly 230,000 unique TCR beta nucleotide sequences was sequenced per donor, of which about 19% were non-productive. On the study overall, not on this receptor specifically: An association between a missense DCLRE1C variant and V-gene and J-gene trimming of TCR beta chains was found in a later genetic analysis and replicated in an independent cohort. A cluster of highly shared sequence variants was judged likely to be a technical artifact of the sequencing pipeline. A later genetic analysis reported fewer N-insertions in productive TCRs among donors in an Asian-associated ancestry cluster than the roughly 650-donor mean. According to a later analysis, TCR association rates differed among HLA loci, with DRB1 alleles showing the most associated TCRs and HLA-C alleles showing the fewest. A later analysis found that HLA-associated TCR beta chains were more clonally expanded and had lower generation probabilities than equally common non-associated chains. This cohort had only TCR beta chains sequenced, and the lack of alpha or paired-chain data limited which features could be detected. The authors suggested that the approach could potentially be generalized to other disease states and immunological phenotypes. The presence/absence analyses assumed that sequencing depth was roughly uniform across donors, and that assumption may not be true. Assigning TCR associations to individual alleles was difficult when HLA alleles, especially DR and DQ, strongly co-occurred. In an earlier analysis of about 550 of the donors, most TCR beta V segments were observed in productive rearrangements about 87% or about 30% of the time, broadly matching IMGT annotations. In both the original and validation cohorts, the classifier was reported to diagnose cytomegalovirus status with high specificity and sensitivity. Linkage disequilibrium might explain the correlated functional status among segregating V segments, but an unknown experimental factor could not be ruled out. For the cohort, immune exposure information was limited to CMV serostatus. In vitro tests confirmed that a few of the cytomegalovirus-associated TCR beta chains recognize cytomegalovirus antigens. Several of the top co-occurrence clusters appeared to be linked to parvovirus B19, influenza, CMV and Epstein-Barr virus, according to a later analysis. Specific HLA alleles were associated with roughly 17,000 TCR beta sequences at a false discovery rate of 0.05 in a later analysis. Because HLA typing was missing for some donors at each locus, association tests included only the typed subset. Across donors, most TCR sequences were observed very rarely, whereas some public TCRs were present in many individuals. Because counts were too low, about 18 rarely observed V segments, including chromosome 9 orphons, were excluded from the earlier analysis of several hundred of the donors. A further reported finding was that TCR beta sequences accurately predicted the HLA-A and HLA-B alleles for most subjects in the first cohort. A total of roughly 160 TCR beta chains were listed by the study as associated with cytomegalovirus. Because the 87-base-pair reads could not distinguish some IMGT-functional V segments, including TRBV6-2 and TRBV6-3, those segments were excluded. Most CMV-associated TCR beta chains appeared to be HLA-restricted in a later analysis, and the HLA associations seemed to be driven largely by CMV exposure.

This clone came up a few times. It has no known antigen specificity. One base away there is no much larger clone; base qualities are not given. The library was made by the immunoSEQ multiplex PCR assay. For the multiplex PCR, a mixture combining 60 forward primers for TCR Vbeta segments and 13 reverse primers for TCR Jbeta segments was used. The CDR3 region of rearranged TCR beta genes was amplified from genomic DNA with a multiplex PCR assay. On the Illumina HiSeq System, the amplified TCR beta libraries were sequenced as 87-base-pair reads. From the authors' description of their analysis: In a later analysis, 77 million or so unique TCR beta chains were counted across the 500 to 700 repertoires, and around 10 million of these chains were shared by at least two donors. Raw reads were error-corrected and collapsed into unique sequences by a nearest-neighbor algorithm in which closely related sequences were merged to remove PCR and sequencing errors. CDR3 sequences were aligned to IMGT reference sequences to assign V, D and J gene segments. For a sequence to be retained, a match of at least six nucleotides was required to both a V gene segment and a J gene segment. Rearrangements were classified as productive when the CDR3 lacked stop codons and remained in frame with V and J, and all other rearrangements were classified as non-productive. Following IMGT convention, CDR3 was defined as the stretch from the second conserved V-encoded cysteine to the conserved J-encoded phenylalanine. In an earlier analysis of 500 to 650 of the donors, sequences lacking an unambiguous match to a single V gene segment were excluded. An earlier analysis of 587 of the donors classified V segments as functional when productive rearrangements were above 56.7% and as segregating when the standard deviation between donors was above 5%. A statistical classification framework was developed to diagnose cytomegalovirus status using the catalog of TCR beta chain sequences. A later analysis assigned V and J genes by comparing TCR nucleotide sequences with IMGT/GENE-DB human TR gene sequences. A later analysis assigned CDR3 sequences and most-parsimonious VDJ recombination scenarios with the TCRdist pipeline. In a later analysis, each TCR beta chain was defined by its CDR3 amino acid sequence together with its V-gene family, and reads without a unique V-gene family were excluded. A later analysis removed nearly 600 highly shared, low-generation-probability nucleotide sequences to deal with suspected cross-contamination and a sequencing artifact. For each public chain, a later analysis derived a clonal expansion index from normalized ranks of inferred template counts within each repertoire. Generation probabilities in a later analysis came from a VDJ recombination model fitted to out-of-frame rearrangements, and those results were checked against IGoR. In a later analysis, TCR-TCR, TCR-HLA and TCR-CMV co-occurrence was scored with hypergeometric tests, and a repertoire-size bias correction was applied to TCR pairs. In a later analysis, false discovery rates were estimated by permuting HLA or CMV assignments 20 times. In a later analysis, co-occurring TCRs were grouped with DBSCAN, and TCRdist sequence similarity was added when clustering was performed within HLA-allele-positive subsets. Co-occurrence clustering excluded repertoires with fewer than 30,000 or more than 120,000 public chains, plus five with anomalous nucleotide sharing. Not all clones reach the TCRdb copy of this immuneACCESS table, which keeps in-frame sequences only. Checked studies attribute under half of the gap to unresolved V genes and leave the rest unexplained. V and J calls and clone size come straight from that table; D and trimming were deduced from the DNA. This sample holds roughly 73,000 clones; roughly 80% were observed only once. The ten most abundant clones make up 2.4% of the sample.

In total, around 600 healthy bone marrow donors made up the cohort. At the time of sampling, every cohort member was nominally healthy, though immune exposures that went unrecorded were likely present. The donor was CMV seronegative and was included in the group of around 320 seronegative cohort members. A peripheral blood sample was collected from each donor, and TCR beta sequencing was performed on peripheral blood mononuclear cells. Genomic DNA was extracted from the blood cell samples with the Qiagen DNeasy Blood Extraction Kit. V is reduced by 5 bases and J by 6 bases, leaving a spacing of 13 bases between them. The CDR3 holds 13 amino acids from the cysteine to the phenylalanine. Here the CDR3 DNA is all that survives: 39 bases in frame from base 1. CDR1 and CDR2, looked up from the germline V gene (reference sequence), are SGHNT and YYREEE.

The chain links TRBV5-4 with TRBJ2-3, with TRBD2 tentatively as D gene (5 bases match). This receptor was identified in a woman in her fifties or sixties in good health and CMV-seronegative. Sequencing used PBMCs. In nucleotides, the sequence is TGTGCCAGCAGGGCCCCGGGGTGGGATACGCAGTATTTT. The translation is CASRAPGWDTQYF.